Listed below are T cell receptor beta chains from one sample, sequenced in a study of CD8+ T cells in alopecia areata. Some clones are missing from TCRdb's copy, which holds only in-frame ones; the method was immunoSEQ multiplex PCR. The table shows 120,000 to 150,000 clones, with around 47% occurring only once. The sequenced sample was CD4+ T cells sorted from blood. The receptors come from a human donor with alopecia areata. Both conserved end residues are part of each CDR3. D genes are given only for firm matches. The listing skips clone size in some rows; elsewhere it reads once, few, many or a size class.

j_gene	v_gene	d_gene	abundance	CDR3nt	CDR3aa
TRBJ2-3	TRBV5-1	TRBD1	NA	TGCGCCAGCAGCACGGGACAGGGGGGCATTACTAGCACAGATACGCAGTATTTT	CASSTGQGGITSTDTQYF
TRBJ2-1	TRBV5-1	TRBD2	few	TGCGCCAGCAGCCTACTAGCGGGGTACTCCTACAATGAGCAGTTCTTC	CASSLLAGYSYNEQFF
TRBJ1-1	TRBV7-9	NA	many	TGTGCCAGCAGCTTGGAAGGGGCCCACACTGAAGCTTTCTTT	CASSLEGAHTEAFF
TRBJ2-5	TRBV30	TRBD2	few	TGTGCCTGGAGCCTACTAGCGACTCGGGCGACCCAGTACTTC	CAWSLLATRATQYF
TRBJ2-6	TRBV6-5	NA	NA	TGTGCCAGCACATGGACATCTGGGGCCAACGTCCTGACTTTC	CASTWTSGANVLTF
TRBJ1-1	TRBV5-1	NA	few	TGCGCCAGCGCCCTCCTGGGCATGAACACTGAAGCTTTCTTT	CASALLGMNTEAFF
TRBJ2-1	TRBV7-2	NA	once	TGTGCCAGCAGCTCAGGTAGATTTGGGGAGCAGTTCTTC	CASSSGRFGEQFF
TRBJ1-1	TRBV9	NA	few	TGTGCCAGCAGCGTAGGGGGTCGAATGAACACTGAAGCTTTCTTT	CASSVGGRMNTEAFF
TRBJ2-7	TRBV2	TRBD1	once	TGTGCCAGCCAGGACAGGGGAAGCTCCTACGAGCAGTACTTC	CASQDRGSSYEQYF
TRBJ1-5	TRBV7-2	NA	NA	TGTGCCAGCAGCTTAGGAACTTATCAGCCCCAGCATTTT	CASSLGTYQPQHF
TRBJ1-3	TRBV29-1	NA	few	TGCAGCGTTGATGGGGGAAACACCATATATTTT	CSVDGGNTIYF
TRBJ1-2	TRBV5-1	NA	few	TGCGCCAGCAGCCTGGAGTCATTGACGGGAGCTAACTATGGCTACACCTTC	CASSLESLTGANYGYTF
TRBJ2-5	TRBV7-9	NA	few	TGTGCCAGCAGCTTAGAGTGGGGGCAAGAGACCCAGTACTTC	CASSLEWGQETQYF
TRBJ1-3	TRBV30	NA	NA	TGTGCCTGGAGTGACGGGAGCTCTGGAAACACCATATATTTT	CAWSDGSSGNTIYF
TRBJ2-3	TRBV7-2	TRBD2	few	TGTGCCAGCAGCTGGACTAGCGTGGGAGCTAGAGATACGCAGTATTTT	CASSWTSVGARDTQYF
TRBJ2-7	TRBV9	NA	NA	TGTGCCAGCAGCGTAACCAGAATCTACGAGCAGTACTTC	CASSVTRIYEQYF
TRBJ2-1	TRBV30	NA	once	TGTGCCTGGGCCAGCGGGTCCAGCTCCTACAATGAGCAGTTCTTC	CAWASGSSSYNEQFF
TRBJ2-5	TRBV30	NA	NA	TGTGCCTGGAGTGGAAACCAAGAGACCCAGTACTTC	CAWSGNQETQYF
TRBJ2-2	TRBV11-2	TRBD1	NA	TGTGCCAGCAGCCCACAGGGGACGAACACCGGGGAGCTGTTTTTT	CASSPQGTNTGELFF
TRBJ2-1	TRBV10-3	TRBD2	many	TGTGCCATCAGTGGCAAAGGACTAGTTGTCAATGAGCAGTTCTTC	CAISGKGLVVNEQFF
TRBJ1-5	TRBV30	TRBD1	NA	TGTGCCTGGAGTGTATCGTTTCGACAGGGTGCCCAGCCCCAGCATTTT	CAWSVSFRQGAQPQHF
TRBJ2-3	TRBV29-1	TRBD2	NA	TGCAGCGTTGAACCACTGACTAGCGGAGTTAACACAGATACGCAGTATTTT	CSVEPLTSGVNTDTQYF
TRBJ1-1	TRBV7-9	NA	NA	TGTGCCAGCAGCTTACTCGGACAAGTCGAAGCTTTCTTT	CASSLLGQVEAFF
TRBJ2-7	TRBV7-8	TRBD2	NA	TGTGCCAGCAGCCCCTATCGACTAGCGGGAGACTACGAGCAGTACTTC	CASSPYRLAGDYEQYF
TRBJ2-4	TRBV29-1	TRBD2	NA	TGCAGCGCCGTTAGCGGGATTCAGTACTTC	CSAVSGIQYF
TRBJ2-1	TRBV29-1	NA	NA	TGCAGCGTTGAAGTTAGGGTAAGCTACAATGAGCAGTTCTTC	CSVEVRVSYNEQFF
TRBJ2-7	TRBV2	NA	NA	TGTGCCAGCCGACTTCGGGCTCTTTCATACGAGCAGTACTTC	CASRLRALSYEQYF
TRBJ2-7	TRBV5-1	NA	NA	TGCGCCAGCAGCTTGGAAGTGGGGTGGGAGCAGTACTTC	CASSLEVGWEQYF
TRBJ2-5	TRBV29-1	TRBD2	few	TGCAGCGTTGCCATAGCGGGACCCCAAGAGACCCAGTACTTC	CSVAIAGPQETQYF
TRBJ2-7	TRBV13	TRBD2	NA	TGTGCCAGCAGCCTGTGGGCTAGCGGGAGCTACGAGCAGTACTTC	CASSLWASGSYEQYF